The 9 T cell receptor beta chains listed next were all sequenced from one sample in a study of T cell repertoires in cytomegalovirus infection. TCRdb recomputed calls from the reads with MiXCR, one row per CDR3 protein. The sample includes 150,000 to 160,000 distinct CDR3 sequences, around 24% of them seen just once. The sample consisted of PBMCs. The receptors come from a human donor in good health (CMV status not recorded). Some clones in this sample may be carry-over from other donors' samples.

This clonotype was counted between two and nine times. The rearrangement uses TRBV10-2 and TRBJ2-5; either TRBD1 or TRBD2 may fit D (7 bases each). V was shortened by 6 bases and J by 1 base, with 12 bases between the two germline ends. The CDR3 consists of 14 residues. CDR1 is WSHSY and CDR2 is SAAADI in the germline V gene. The chain's CDR3 is CASRGGGSQETQYF. The CDR3, as DNA: TGCGCCAGCAGGGGAGGGGGCTCCCAAGAGACCCAGTACTTC.

This clonotype was picked up a small number of times. The genes are TRBV24-1 and TRBJ1-2; TRBD1 matches 7 bases. The V segment lost 4 bases and the J segment 8 bases; nucleotides outside the gene matches: 9. Germline V gene sequence: CDR1 KGHDR, CDR2 SFDVKD. This CDR3 is 14 amino acids long. The CDR3 here is CATSDAGGSGGYTF. As DNA, the CDR3 is TGTGCCACCAGTGACGCAGGGGGTTCCGGCGGCTACACCTTC.

This clonotype was seen only a few times. The rearrangement links TRBV7-2 to TRBJ1-5; D remains ambiguous. There are 17 residues in the CDR3. Germline CDR1 reads SGHTA; CDR2 reads FQGNSA. Trimming cost V 2 bases and J 0 bases, with 14 bases left between them. The CDR3 reads CASSLIGPPYSNQPQHF. The CDR3 region has the DNA TGTGCCAGCAGCTTAATCGGACCACCTTATAGCAATCAGCCCCAGCATTTT.

This clonotype was counted only a few times. V is TRBV7-6 and J is TRBJ1-1; 7 bases map to TRBD1. Germline values: CDR1 SGHVS, CDR2 FNYEAQ. Trimming took 4 bases from V and 0 from J; bases not matched to a gene: 5. CDR3 size: 15 residues. CDR3 DNA sequence: TGTGCCAGCAGCTCCCCGGGACAGATGAACACTGAAGCTTTCTTT. Protein product: CASSSPGQMNTEAFF.

The chain is built from TRBV28 and TRBJ2-5, with 7 bases identical to TRBD2. The CDR3 is 15 amino acids. The germline V gene has CDR1 MDHEN and CDR2 SYDVKM. J lost 2 bases, V lost 5 bases, and 8 bases had no gene match. The CDR3 DNA is TGTGCCAGCAGTCCATTAGCGGGCCCGCAAGAGACCCAGTACTTC. This codes for CASSPLAGPQETQYF.

The chain couples TRBV20-1 to TRBJ2-3; 11 bases match TRBD2. In germline, CDR1 is DFQATT, CDR2 SNEGSKA (reference sequence). The CDR3 runs 13 residues. J was trimmed by 11 bases and V by 4 bases; bases with no gene match: 8. CDR3 residues: CSATTSGRMGQYF. CDR3 sequence (DNA): TGCAGTGCTACCACTAGCGGGAGAATGGGGCAGTATTTT.

The V and J genes are TRBV5-4 and TRBJ2-1; the D gene could be TRBD1 or TRBD2 (5 bases each). The CDR3 is made up of 15 amino acids. Germline assignment: CDR1 SGHNT and CDR2 YYREEE (reference sequence). V gave up 0 bases and J gave up 4 bases, with 11 bases separating them. CDR3 in amino acids: CASSLAGTRYNEQFF. CDR3 nucleotide sequence: TGTGCCAGCAGCTTGGCCGGGACCCGTTACAATGAGCAGTTCTTC.

The chain employs TRBV6-5 and TRBJ2-3; TRBD1 matches at 7 bases. This CDR3 has 13 amino acids. Germline loops: CDR1 MNHEY, CDR2 SVGAGI. V lost 6 bases and J lost 9; bases outside the gene matches: 9. The CDR3 sequence: CASRTDRPGTQYF. CDR3 in DNA: TGTGCCAGCAGAACGGACAGGCCGGGGACGCAGTATTTT.

For this clonotype: Given a much more abundant clone one base away, this may be a read error. The genes are TRBV7-8 and TRBJ1-2, with D possibly TRBD1 on 5 matching bases. Germline-derived CDR1 and CDR2 are SGHVS and FQNEAQ. CDR3 size: 15 residues. V lost 5 bases and J lost 4, with 17 bases in between. Written as DNA, the CDR3 is TGTGCCAGCAGCGTAGGCAGGTGCCAGGGCTATGGCTACACCTTC. It translates to CASSVGRCQGYGYTF.